This T cell receptor beta chain was profiled in a study of OX40 agonist ivuxolimab in advanced cancers. Study summary: The patients received ivuxolimab by intravenous route every 2 weeks at 0.01 to 10 mg/kg. Earlier anti-PD-1, anti-PD-L1 or anti-CTLA-4 therapy was permitted; roughly 42% had received some. In three patients, partial responses were observed, one with hepatocellular carcinoma and two with cutaneous melanoma.

The CDR3 consists of 13 residues. Trimming cost V 4 bases and J 4 bases, with 11 bases left between them. CDR1 and CDR2 from the germline V gene are MDHEN and SYDVKM. This table comes from immunoSEQ multiplex PCR, and its TCRdb copy is limited to in-frame clones, with some not included. Of about 110,000 clones detected, approximately 90% appear once; the ten largest clones hold roughly 1.2%. This clone occurred a few times. The sample in question was CD4+ or CD8+ T cells sorted from blood, obtained in a trial of the OX40 agonist ivuxolimab. The clonotype comes from an adult with an advanced solid tumor such as melanoma, head and neck, liver or kidney cancer. V gene TRBV28 combines with J gene TRBJ2-7; D is ambiguous. The CDR3 coding sequence is TGTGCCAGCAGTTCGGCAGGTGAATACGAGCAGTACTTC. Amino acids: CASSSAGEYEQYF.